The 24 T cell receptor beta chains in this list originate from one sample, sequenced in a study of blood T cell repertoires in COVID-19. The method was immunoSEQ multiplex PCR; TCRdb's version includes in-frame clones alone and lacks a portion of them. The sample has tens of thousands of clones, about 85% seen once. Input material: peripheral blood. The source of these receptors is a man older than 75 with active or convalescent COVID-19.

The chain carries TRBV12-3 or TRBV12-4 and TRBJ1-4; 7 bases map to TRBD1. This CDR3 contains 13 residues. V trimming: 5 bases; J trimming: 8 bases; junction bases outside the gene matches: 5. CDR3 nucleotides: TGTGCCAGCAGTAAACAGACAGGGGAAAAACTGTTTTTT. It specifies CASSKQTGEKLFF.

The chain couples TRBV14 to TRBJ2-7, with D possibly being TRBD2 (6 bases). From germline, CDR1 is SGHDN and CDR2 FVKESK. The CDR3 spans 14 residues. Trimming took off 4 bases at V and 5 bases at J, with 15 bases between the two ends. The DNA for the CDR3 is TGTGCCAGCAGCCCCCTTCGGGAGAGGGACGAGCAGTACTTC. Translation gives CASSPLRERDEQYF.

V and J are TRBV5-5 and TRBJ1-5; D remains ambiguous. Germline CDR1 and CDR2: SGHKS and YYEKEE (reference sequence). CDR3 length: 14 amino acids. Trimming pared 0 bases from V and 7 bases from J, leaving 11 bases between. This CDR3 is CASSLAVSTQPQHF. The CDR3, as DNA: TGTGCCAGCAGCTTGGCAGTCAGTACACAGCCCCAGCATTTT.

The chain employs TRBV6-4 and TRBJ2-1; the match to TRBD2 covers 13 bases. Trimming at V came to 6 bases and at J to 4 bases, leaving 6 bases not matched to a gene. Germline V lookup: CDR1 MRHNA, CDR2 SNTAGT. This CDR3 has 16 amino acids. CDR3 sequence reads: CASSAGTSGDYNEQFF. The CDR3 DNA reads TGTGCCAGCAGCGCCGGGACTAGCGGGGATTACAATGAGCAGTTCTTC.

The genes are TRBV7-6 and TRBJ2-7; a possible D gene is TRBD2 (6 bases). The CDR3 is made up of 17 amino acids. The V end lost 2 bases, the J end lost 6 bases, and 23 bases lay between the germline ends. Germline values: CDR1 SGHVS, CDR2 FNYEAQ. CDR3 region: CASSLPAVGAGYAEQYF. DNA of the CDR3: TGTGCCAGCAGCTTACCCGCTGTTGGGGCGGGATATGCCGAGCAGTACTTC.

The V and J genes are TRBV7-2 and TRBJ2-2; no firm D call. CDR1 SGHTA and CDR2 FQGNSA come from the germline V gene. With 1 base removed from V and 1 base from J, the gap between germline ends came to 7 bases. This CDR3 spans 15 amino acids. The CDR3 here is CASSLEAGNTGELFF. Written as DNA, the CDR3 is TGTGCCAGCAGCTTAGAGGCAGGGAACACCGGGGAGCTGTTTTTT.

The chain employs TRBV28 and TRBJ1-3; D not certain. Looked up from germline, CDR1 is MDHEN and CDR2 is SYDVKM. The CDR3 is 14 amino acids. With 3 bases removed from V and 0 bases from J, the gap between germline ends came to 6 bases. In DNA, the CDR3 is TGTGCCAGCAGTTTTTTACTCTCTGGAAACACCATATATTTT. This sequence encodes CASSFLLSGNTIYF.

CDR3 residues: CASSRSNEQFF. DNA for the CDR3: TGTGCCAGCAGCCGGTCCAATGAGCAGTTCTTC. V gene TRBV27 combines with J gene TRBJ2-1; no clear D. Germline assignment: CDR1 MNHEY and CDR2 SMNVEV (reference sequence). This CDR3 comprises 11 residues. Between the trimmed V and J ends, which lost 6 bases and 6 bases, there was a span of 6 bases.

The gene calls are TRBV19 and TRBJ2-3; 10 nucleotides agree with TRBD2. The germline V gene has CDR1 LNHDA and CDR2 SQIVND (reference sequence). The CDR3 is 16 residues long. Trimming took 4 bases from V and 3 from J; bases not matched to a gene: 7. The CDR3 bases are TGTGCCAGTAGTACTCAACCGGGACTAGCGACAGATACGCAGTATTTT. Translated: CASSTQPGLATDTQYF.

This clone was seen once. This sequence joins TRBV4-3 and TRBJ1-2; no reliable D call. In germline, CDR1 is LGHNA, CDR2 YSLEER. The germline V and J ends were trimmed by 0 bases and 8 bases, with 10 bases remaining between them. The CDR3 extends over 13 amino acids. CDR3 region: CASSQESQSGYTF. DNA for the CDR3: TGCGCCAGCAGCCAAGAGTCACAGAGCGGCTACACCTTC.

The J gene is TRBJ2-2, the V gene TRBV7-2; 10 positions agree with TRBD1. Losses at the gene ends were 6 bases for V and 7 bases for J; bases not matched to a gene: 11. This CDR3 contains 16 residues. CDR1 SGHTA and CDR2 FQGNSA come from the germline V gene. The CDR3: CASRKGQGGRIGELFF. The CDR3 DNA follows: TGTGCCAGCAGGAAAGGACAGGGGGGCAGGATCGGGGAGCTGTTTTTT.

The V gene is TRBV2, the J gene TRBJ2-1; TRBD2 matches 12 bases. The germline V gene encodes CDR1 SNHLY and CDR2 FYNNEI. Trimming at V came to 8 bases and at J to 5 bases, leaving 7 bases not matched to a gene. The CDR3 runs 15 residues. The CDR3: CASESSGRGHNEQFF. Written as DNA, the CDR3 is TGTGCCAGCGAATCTAGCGGGAGGGGTCACAATGAGCAGTTCTTC.

The CDR3 region has the DNA TGTGCCAGCAGCTTGGGGGGCGGGAGGGCCTCGTATGAGCAGTTCTTC. Translated: CASSLGGGRASYEQFF. The chain joins TRBV5-4 to TRBJ2-1; 9 bases agree with TRBD2. With V trimmed by 0 bases and J by 8 bases, 9 bases remained unmatched. CDR3 size: 16 residues. Germline values: CDR1 SGHNT, CDR2 YYREEE (reference sequence).

The chain couples TRBV4-2 to TRBJ2-1; TRBD2 matches at 12 bases. After removal of 2 bases from V and 3 bases from J, the junction contained 5 bases not matched to a gene. CDR3 length: 17 amino acids. Germline V gene data show CDR1 as LGHNA and CDR2 as YNFKEQ. The CDR3 loop reads CASSQRLAGDVYNEQFF. CDR3 nucleotides: TGTGCCAGCAGCCAAAGACTAGCGGGAGATGTCTACAATGAGCAGTTCTTC.

The chain combines TRBV4-3 with TRBJ1-4; D gene uncertain. V was clipped by 0 bases and J by 3 bases, with 14 bases between them. CDR3 length equals 17 residues. Germline CDR1 and CDR2: LGHNA and YSLEER. The CDR3 sequence is CASSQDFLLAANEKLFF. CDR3 coding DNA: TGCGCCAGCAGCCAAGATTTTTTGCTGGCGGCTAATGAAAAACTGTTTTTT.

The gene calls are TRBV7-9 and TRBJ2-7, with 8 bases identical to TRBD1. Per germline, CDR1 SEHNR and CDR2 FQNEAQ (reference sequence). The CDR3 totals 15 residues. The J segment lost 4 bases and the V segment lost 5 bases, leaving 10 bases of the junction unmatched. The CDR3 DNA follows: TGTGCCAGCAGCCAAGGTCCGGGACAGGTGTACGAGCAGTACTTC. Its protein is CASSQGPGQVYEQYF.

The chain couples TRBV6-5 to TRBJ1-1, with D possibly TRBD1 on 5 matching bases. The CDR3 runs to 13 residues. The germline V gene encodes CDR1 MNHEY and CDR2 SVGAGI. Trimming took 5 bases from V and 4 from J, leaving 11 bases between them. CDR3 in DNA: TGTGCCAGCAGTCCTCAGGGACTCACTGAAGCTTTCTTT. Translation gives CASSPQGLTEAFF.

The V gene is TRBV5-5, the J gene TRBJ2-7, with 7 bases lining up with TRBD1. The CDR3 extends over 15 amino acids. After removal of 3 bases from V and 5 bases from J, the junction contained 11 bases not matched to a gene. CDR1 is SGHKS, CDR2 YYEKEE, per germline (reference sequence). The CDR3 sequence: CASSSLDRSYHEQYF. The CDR3 bases are TGTGCCAGCAGCTCCTTGGACAGGTCGTACCACGAGCAGTACTTC. Combining the CDR3 with reference TRBV5-5 and TRBJ2-7 gives the whole variable domain DAGVTQSPTHLIKTRGQQVTLRCSPISGHKSVSWYQQVLGQGPQFIFQYYEKEERGRGNFPDRFSARQFPNYSSELNVNALLLGDSALYLCASSSLDRSYHEQYFGPGTRLTVT.

This chain joins TRBV7-9 and TRBJ2-1; TRBD2 matches 12 bases. The CDR3 is 15 amino acids. The germline V gene has CDR1 SEHNR and CDR2 FQNEAQ (reference sequence). The V gene end was trimmed by 1 base and the J gene end by 9 bases; junction bases not matched to a gene: 4. The CDR3 loop is CASSLGLAGVTEQFF. CDR3 in DNA: TGTGCCAGCAGCTTAGGACTAGCGGGAGTAACTGAGCAGTTCTTC.

The rearrangement uses TRBV3-1 (or the pseudogene TRBV3-2) and TRBJ2-1; 9 bases map to TRBD1. Unmatched junction bases numbered 7, after V lost 1 base and J lost 3 bases. This CDR3 comprises 17 residues. Germline V lookup: CDR1 LGHDT, CDR2 YNNKEL (reference sequence). The CDR3 DNA reads TGTGCCAGCAGCCAAGGGGTGGGGACAGGGATCTACAATGAGCAGTTCTTC. Translated, it gives CASSQGVGTGIYNEQFF.

The rearrangement links TRBV9 to TRBJ2-7, with 7 bases fitting TRBD2. CDR1 SGDLS and CDR2 YYNGEE come from the germline V gene. This CDR3 is built from 14 residues. V gave up 4 bases and J gave up 2 bases; unmatched junction bases: 6. The CDR3, as DNA: TGTGCCAGCAGCATTACTAGCGATCCCTACGAGCAGTACTTC. Its protein product is CASSITSDPYEQYF.

The chain joins TRBV10-3 to TRBJ2-1, with D possibly being TRBD2 (6 bases). This CDR3 region has 17 residues. V lost 0 bases and J 5 bases, leaving 17 bases between the germline ends. Germline lookup yields CDR1 ENHRY and CDR2 SYGVKD. The CDR3 nucleotides read TGTGCCATCAGTGAGTCGATAGGGAGTAGCGGTAACAATGAGCAGTTCTTC. Amino acid sequence: CAISESIGSSGNNEQFF.

This clone was found once. The V call is TRBV2, the J call TRBJ1-2, with D possibly TRBD1 on 6 matching bases. The CDR3 covers 14 residues. The V and J ends lost 5 bases and 1 base respectively, with 11 bases between them. Per germline, CDR1 SNHLY and CDR2 FYNNEI. The DNA of the CDR3 is TGTGCCAGCAGTAGGACAGAAAGTAACTATGGCTACACCTTC. Protein sequence: CASSRTESNYGYTF. Full variable domain (rest looked up from reference TRBV2 and TRBJ1-2): EPEVTQTPSHQVTQMGQEVILRCVPISNHLYFYWYRQILGQKVEFLVSFYNNEISEKSEIFDDQFSVERPDGSNFTLKIRSTKLEDSAMYFCASSRTESNYGYTFGSGTRLTVV.

The chain uses TRBV3-1 (or the pseudogene TRBV3-2) and TRBJ2-1; no definite D call. V was shortened by 0 bases and J by 12 bases, with 12 bases between the two germline ends. The CDR3 is made up of 13 amino acids. Germline CDR1 is LGHDT and CDR2 is YNNKEL (reference sequence). The CDR3 loop is CASSQDLDLGQFF. In DNA form, the CDR3 reads TGTGCCAGCAGCCAAGACTTAGACCTAGGGCAGTTCTTC.